What follows describes a single TCR beta chain. Its antigen is not identified. PCR used 60 Vbeta primers and 13 Jbeta primers. The assay was immunoSEQ multiplex PCR, and TCRdb's table has in-frame clones only and misses some. This sample has around 210,000 clones; roughly 80% occur once, and the top ten carry about 2.5%. This sample stems from a study of cytomegalovirus exposure and HLA in healthy donors. General observations from the study: Researchers reported in a later analysis that common viral pathogens appeared linked to several top clusters. Later findings reportedly placed an Asian-associated ancestry cluster below the roughly 670-donor mean for N-insertions. Productive rates of about 87% or about 30% were seen for most TCR beta V segments in an earlier analysis.

It was healthy bone marrow donors who served as donors. This CDR3 has 14 amino acids. V was clipped by 8 bases and J by 0 bases, with 11 bases between them. The V gene's germline CDR1 is MNHEY and CDR2 SMNVEV (reference sequence). The sample consisted of PBMCs. This chain joins TRBV27 and TRBJ1-5; tentative D call: TRBD1 (6 bases). The sequence came from a woman aged 40 to 55 in good health and CMV-seronegative. The CDR3 bases are TGTGCCAGCCAACAGGGACCTAGCAATCAGCCCCAGCATTTT. Its protein is CASQQGPSNQPQHF.